This T cell receptor (beta chain) stems from a study of blood T cell repertoires in COVID-19. Overall study: COVID-19 samples, acute and convalescent, were from the United States, Italy and Spain. Sources were T cells, B-cell-depleted T cells, or PBMCs; the material itself was cDNA or gDNA.

Original analysis: Estimates of nucleated cell counts were drawn from the amplification of reference gene primers. Generated by immunoSEQ multiplex PCR, the TCRdb table keeps only in-frame clones and is missing some. That table supplies the V and J calls and clone size; D and trimming were determined from the DNA. The sample carries about 42,000 clones, 70% to 90% recorded once. The clonotype was recovered from a man over 45 with active COVID-19. Source material: peripheral blood.

CDR3 in amino acids: CASRYTGFGNTIYF. CDR3 DNA sequence: TGTGCCAGCAGATATACAGGGTTTGGAAACACCATATATTTT. The chain recombines TRBV5-6 with TRBJ1-3, with D possibly TRBD1 on 6 matching bases. V lost 5 bases to trimming and J lost 3 bases, with 12 bases between them. Germline lookup yields CDR1 SGHDT and CDR2 YYEEEE. The CDR3 has 14 amino acids.